This is a list of T cell receptor beta chains from one sample in a study of T cell responses to AZD1222 COVID-19 vaccine. Method: immunoSEQ multiplex PCR; TCRdb's copy keeps in-frame clones and lacks some. This table has 110,000 or so clones, around 89% appearing once. The sequencing used peripheral blood, collected 28 days after the second AZD1222 dose. The receptors shown here come from an adult who received the AZD1222 COVID-19 vaccine. Each CDR3 is given without its conserved first and last residue. A D gene is named only where the DNA matches it firmly.

D gene	J gene	V gene	CDR3 protein
.	TRBJ1-2	TRBV30	AWSSELGLVYT
TRBD1	TRBJ1-6	TRBV6-1	ASSEGTGVNSPLH
TRBD2	TRBJ2-7	TRBV7-2	ASSPLAGGSPYEQY
.	TRBJ2-6	TRBV9	ASRAGQTSGANVLT
.	TRBJ1-2	TRBV24-1	ATSDLQVVGYNGYT
.	TRBJ2-1	TRBV5-6	ASSLNRVTNEQF
.	TRBJ1-5	TRBV5-6	ASSLLYQPQH
.	TRBJ2-2	TRBV11-3	ASRKWGSITGELF
.	TRBJ2-7	TRBV14	ASSQVGGRSGEQY
TRBD1	TRBJ1-1	TRBV5-1	ASSQDVTGVSEAF
.	TRBJ2-5	TRBV28	ASSLASGVQETQY
TRBD1	TRBJ1-6	TRBV6-5	ASSYSGQGGSPLH
TRBD1	TRBJ2-7	TRBV4-1	ASSPGTGNYEQY